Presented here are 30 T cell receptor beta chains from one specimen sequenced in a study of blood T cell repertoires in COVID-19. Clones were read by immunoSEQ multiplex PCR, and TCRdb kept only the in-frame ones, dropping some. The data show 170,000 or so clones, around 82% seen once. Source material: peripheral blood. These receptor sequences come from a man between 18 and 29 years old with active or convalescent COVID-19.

CDR3 nucleotide sequence: TGTGCCAGCTCACACGGACAGGCTACCGGGGAGCTGTTTTTT. Translating it yields CASSHGQATGELFF. The J gene is TRBJ2-2, the V gene TRBV18; 7 bases map to TRBD1. The CDR3 sequence is 14 residues long. Germline CDR1 and CDR2: KGHSH and LQKENI. J lost 5 bases, V lost 4 bases, and 4 bases had no gene match.

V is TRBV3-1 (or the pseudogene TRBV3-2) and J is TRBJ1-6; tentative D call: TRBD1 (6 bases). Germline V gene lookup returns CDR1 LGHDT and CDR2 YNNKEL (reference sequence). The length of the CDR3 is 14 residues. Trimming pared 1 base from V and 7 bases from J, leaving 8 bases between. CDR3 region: CASSQATGNSPLHF. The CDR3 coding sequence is TGTGCCAGCAGCCAAGCGACAGGAAATTCACCCCTCCACTTT.

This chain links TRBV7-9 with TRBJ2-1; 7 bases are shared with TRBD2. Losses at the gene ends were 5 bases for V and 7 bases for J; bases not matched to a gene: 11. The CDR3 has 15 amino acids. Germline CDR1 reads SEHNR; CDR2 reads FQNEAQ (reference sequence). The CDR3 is CASSQALWGGNEQFF. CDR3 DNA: TGTGCCAGCAGCCAAGCTTTATGGGGAGGGAATGAGCAGTTCTTC.

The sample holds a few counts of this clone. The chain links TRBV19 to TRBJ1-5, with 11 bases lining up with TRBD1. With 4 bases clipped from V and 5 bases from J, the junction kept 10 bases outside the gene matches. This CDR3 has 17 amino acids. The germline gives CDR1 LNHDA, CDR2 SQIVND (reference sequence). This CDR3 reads CASSTDTDRGPYQPQHF. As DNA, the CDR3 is TGTGCCAGTAGTACGGATACGGACAGGGGGCCGTATCAGCCCCAGCATTTT.

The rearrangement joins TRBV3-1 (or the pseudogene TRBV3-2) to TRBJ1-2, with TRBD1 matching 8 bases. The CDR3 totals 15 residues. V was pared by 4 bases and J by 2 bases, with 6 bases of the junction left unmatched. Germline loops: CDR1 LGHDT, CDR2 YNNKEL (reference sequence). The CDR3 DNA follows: TGTGCCAGCAGCCCGCGGGACAGGATAAACTATGGCTACACCTTC. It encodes CASSPRDRINYGYTF.

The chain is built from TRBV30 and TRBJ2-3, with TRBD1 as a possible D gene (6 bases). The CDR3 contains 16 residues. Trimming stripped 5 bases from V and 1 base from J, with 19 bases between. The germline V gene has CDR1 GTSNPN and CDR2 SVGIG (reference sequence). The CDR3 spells CAWDPRTGQRTDTQYF. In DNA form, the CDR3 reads TGTGCCTGGGACCCTCGGACCGGACAGCGCACAGATACGCAGTATTTT.

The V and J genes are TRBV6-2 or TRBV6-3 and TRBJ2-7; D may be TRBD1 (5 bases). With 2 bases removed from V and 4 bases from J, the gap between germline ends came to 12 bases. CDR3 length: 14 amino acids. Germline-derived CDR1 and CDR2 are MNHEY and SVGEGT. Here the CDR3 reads CASSYQLRDYEQYF. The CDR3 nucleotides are TGTGCCAGCAGTTACCAGCTCAGGGATTACGAGCAGTACTTC.

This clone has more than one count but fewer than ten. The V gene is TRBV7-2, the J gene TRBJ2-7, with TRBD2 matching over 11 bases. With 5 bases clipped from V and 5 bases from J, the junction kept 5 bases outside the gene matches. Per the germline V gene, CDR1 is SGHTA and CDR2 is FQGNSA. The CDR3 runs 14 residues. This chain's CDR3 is CASSNSGRADEQYF. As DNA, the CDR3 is TGTGCCAGCAGCAATAGCGGGAGGGCCGACGAGCAGTACTTC.

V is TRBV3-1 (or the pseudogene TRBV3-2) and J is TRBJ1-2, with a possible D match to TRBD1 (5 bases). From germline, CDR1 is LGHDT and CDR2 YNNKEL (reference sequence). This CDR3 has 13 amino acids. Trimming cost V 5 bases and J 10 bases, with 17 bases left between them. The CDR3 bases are TGTGCCAGCAGCAGCGGGGCCTTTTTAATCTACACCTTC. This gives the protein CASSSGAFLIYTF.

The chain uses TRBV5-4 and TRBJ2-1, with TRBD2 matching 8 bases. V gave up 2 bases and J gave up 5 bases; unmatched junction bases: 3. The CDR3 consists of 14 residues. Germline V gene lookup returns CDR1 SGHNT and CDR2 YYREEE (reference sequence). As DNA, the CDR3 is TGTGCCAGCAGCTTCAGCGGGGGTAACAATGAGCAGTTCTTC. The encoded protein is CASSFSGGNNEQFF. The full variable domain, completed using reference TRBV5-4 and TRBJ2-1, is ETGVTQSPTHLIKTRGQQVTLRCSSQSGHNTVSWYQQALGQGPQFIFQYYREEENGRGNFPPRFSGLQFPNYSSELNVNALELDDSALYLCASSFSGGNNEQFFGPGTRLTVL.

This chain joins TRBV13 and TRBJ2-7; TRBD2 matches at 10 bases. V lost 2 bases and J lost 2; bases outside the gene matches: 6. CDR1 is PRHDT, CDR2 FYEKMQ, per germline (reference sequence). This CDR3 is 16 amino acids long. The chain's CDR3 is CASSLRASGSTYEQYF. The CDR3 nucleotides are TGTGCCAGCAGCTTACGGGCTAGCGGGAGCACCTACGAGCAGTACTTC. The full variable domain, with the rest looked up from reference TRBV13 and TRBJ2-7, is AAGVIQSPRHLIKEKRETATLKCYPIPRHDTVYWYQQGPGQDPQFLISFYEKMQSDKGSIPDRFSAQQFSDYHSELNMSSLELGDSALYFCASSLRASGSTYEQYFGPGTRLTVT.

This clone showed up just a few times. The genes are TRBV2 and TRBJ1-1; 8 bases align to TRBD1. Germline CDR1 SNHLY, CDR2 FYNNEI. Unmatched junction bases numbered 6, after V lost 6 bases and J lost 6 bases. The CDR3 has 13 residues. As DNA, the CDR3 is TGTGCCAGCAGGCCGACAGGGGTCGCTGAAGCTTTCTTT. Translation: CASRPTGVAEAFF. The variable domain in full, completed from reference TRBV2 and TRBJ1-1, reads EPEVTQTPSHQVTQMGQEVILRCVPISNHLYFYWYRQILGQKVEFLVSFYNNEISEKSEIFDDQFSVERPDGSNFTLKIRSTKLEDSAMYFCASRPTGVAEAFFGQGTRLTVV.

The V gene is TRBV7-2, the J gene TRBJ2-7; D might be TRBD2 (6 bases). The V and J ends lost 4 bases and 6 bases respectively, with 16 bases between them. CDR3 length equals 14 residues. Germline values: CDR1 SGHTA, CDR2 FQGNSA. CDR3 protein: CASSSQAGLSEQYF. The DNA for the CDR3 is TGTGCCAGCAGCTCCCAAGCGGGCTTAAGCGAGCAGTACTTC.

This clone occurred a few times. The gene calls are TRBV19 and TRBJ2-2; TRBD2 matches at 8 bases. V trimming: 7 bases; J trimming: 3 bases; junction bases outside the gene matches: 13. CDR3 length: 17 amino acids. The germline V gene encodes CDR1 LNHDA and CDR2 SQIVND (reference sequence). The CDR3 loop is CASTWGLERGYTGELFF. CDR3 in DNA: TGTGCCAGTACCTGGGGACTAGAGCGGGGGTACACCGGGGAGCTGTTTTTT.

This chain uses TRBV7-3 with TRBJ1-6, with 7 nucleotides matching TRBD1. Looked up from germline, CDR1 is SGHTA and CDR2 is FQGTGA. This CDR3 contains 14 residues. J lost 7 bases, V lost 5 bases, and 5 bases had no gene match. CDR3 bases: TGTGCCAGCAGCATTGGGACAGAAAATTCACCCCTCCACTTT. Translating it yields CASSIGTENSPLHF.

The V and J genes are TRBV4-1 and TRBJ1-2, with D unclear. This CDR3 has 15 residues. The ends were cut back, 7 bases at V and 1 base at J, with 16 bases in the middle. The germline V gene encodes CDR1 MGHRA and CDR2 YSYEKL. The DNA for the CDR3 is TGCGCCAGCAAAGGAGCTTCTGAGTTTAACTATGGCTACACCTTC. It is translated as CASKGASEFNYGYTF.

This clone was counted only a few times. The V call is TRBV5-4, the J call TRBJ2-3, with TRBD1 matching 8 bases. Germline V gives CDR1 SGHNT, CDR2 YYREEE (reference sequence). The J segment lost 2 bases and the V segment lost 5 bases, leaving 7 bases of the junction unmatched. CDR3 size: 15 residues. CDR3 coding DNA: TGTGCCAGCAGTCAAGACAGGGGCTACACAGATACGCAGTATTTT. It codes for CASSQDRGYTDTQYF.

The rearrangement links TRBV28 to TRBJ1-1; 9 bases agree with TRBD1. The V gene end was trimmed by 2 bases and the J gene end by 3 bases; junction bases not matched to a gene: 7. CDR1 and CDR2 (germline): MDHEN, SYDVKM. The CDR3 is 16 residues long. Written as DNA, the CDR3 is TGTGCCAGCAGTTTAGATAGGGACAGGGAATACACTGAAGCTTTCTTT. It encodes CASSLDRDREYTEAFF.

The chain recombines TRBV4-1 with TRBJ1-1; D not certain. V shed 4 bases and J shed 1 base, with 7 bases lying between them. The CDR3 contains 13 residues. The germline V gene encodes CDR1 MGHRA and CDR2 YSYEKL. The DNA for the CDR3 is TGCGCCAGCAGCCCCCCCTGGAACACTGAAGCTTTCTTT. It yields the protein CASSPPWNTEAFF.

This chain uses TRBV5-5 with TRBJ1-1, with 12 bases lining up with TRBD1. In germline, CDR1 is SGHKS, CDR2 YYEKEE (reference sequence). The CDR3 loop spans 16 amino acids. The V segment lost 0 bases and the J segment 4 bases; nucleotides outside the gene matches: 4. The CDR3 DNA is TGTGCCAGCAGCTTGGGCGGGACAGGGGGCATCACTGAAGCTTTCTTT. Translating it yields CASSLGGTGGITEAFF.

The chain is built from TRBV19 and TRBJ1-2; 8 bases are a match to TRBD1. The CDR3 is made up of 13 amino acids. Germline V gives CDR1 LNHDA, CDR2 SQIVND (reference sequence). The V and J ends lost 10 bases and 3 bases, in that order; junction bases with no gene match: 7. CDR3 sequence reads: CATRTGRDYGYTF. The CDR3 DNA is TGTGCCACCCGGACAGGGCGGGACTATGGCTACACCTTC.

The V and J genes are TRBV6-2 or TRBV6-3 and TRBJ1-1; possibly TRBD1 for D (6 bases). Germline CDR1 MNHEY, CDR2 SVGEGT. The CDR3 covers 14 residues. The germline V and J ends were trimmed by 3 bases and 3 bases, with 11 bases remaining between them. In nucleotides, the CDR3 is TGTGCCAGCAGTTATCGACAGGATCACACTGAAGCTTTCTTT. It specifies CASSYRQDHTEAFF.

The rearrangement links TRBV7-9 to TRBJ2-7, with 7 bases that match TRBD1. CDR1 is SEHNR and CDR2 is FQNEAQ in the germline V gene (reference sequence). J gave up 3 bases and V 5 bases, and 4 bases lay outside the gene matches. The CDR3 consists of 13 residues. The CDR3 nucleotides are TGTGCCAGCAGCACACGACAGGGCTACGAGCAGTACTTC. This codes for CASSTRQGYEQYF.

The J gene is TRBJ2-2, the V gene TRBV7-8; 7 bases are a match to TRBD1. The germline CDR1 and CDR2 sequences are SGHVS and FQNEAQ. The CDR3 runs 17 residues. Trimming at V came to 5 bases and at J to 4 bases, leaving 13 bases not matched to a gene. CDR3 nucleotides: TGTGCCAGCAGCAAAGCCGCCGGGACAGCTCGCACCGGGGAGCTGTTTTTT. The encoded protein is CASSKAAGTARTGELFF.

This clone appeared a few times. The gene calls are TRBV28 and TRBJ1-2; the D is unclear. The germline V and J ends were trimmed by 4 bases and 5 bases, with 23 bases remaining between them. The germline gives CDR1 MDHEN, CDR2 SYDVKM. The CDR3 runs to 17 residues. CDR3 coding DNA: TGTGCCAGCAGTTCAGAAAGCGGGTATAGGTTAATGTATGGCTACACCTTC. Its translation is CASSSESGYRLMYGYTF.

The CDR3: CAISPGQDTYEQYF. The CDR3 coding sequence is TGTGCCATCAGTCCGGGACAGGACACCTACGAGCAGTACTTC. The chain uses TRBV10-3 and TRBJ2-7; TRBD1 agrees at 8 bases. The germline gives CDR1 ENHRY, CDR2 SYGVKD. The CDR3 runs 14 residues. Germline trimming cut 5 bases from V and 2 bases from J; bases unmatched to any gene: 5.

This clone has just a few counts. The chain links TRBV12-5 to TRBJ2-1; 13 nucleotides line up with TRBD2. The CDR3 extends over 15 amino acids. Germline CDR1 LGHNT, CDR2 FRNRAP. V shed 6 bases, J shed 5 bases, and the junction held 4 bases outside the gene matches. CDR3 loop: CASGPGLAGNNEQFF. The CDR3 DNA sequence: TGTGCTAGTGGCCCGGGACTAGCGGGGAACAATGAGCAGTTCTTC.

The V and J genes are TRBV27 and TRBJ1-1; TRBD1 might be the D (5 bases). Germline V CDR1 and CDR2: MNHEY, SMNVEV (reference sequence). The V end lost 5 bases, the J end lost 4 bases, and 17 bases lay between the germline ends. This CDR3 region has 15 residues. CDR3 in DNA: TGTGCCAGCAGTGCCGCCCGGGGGTATACCACTGAAGCTTTCTTT. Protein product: CASSAARGYTTEAFF.

As DNA, the CDR3 is TGTGCCAGCAGCCAGGCAACTCGCTCCTACAATGAGCAGTTCTTC. Translating gives CASSQATRSYNEQFF. V and J are TRBV27 and TRBJ2-1; D call uncertain. This CDR3 region has 15 residues. V was trimmed by 6 bases and J by 0 bases, leaving 12 bases between them. Germline V lookup: CDR1 MNHEY, CDR2 SMNVEV (reference sequence).

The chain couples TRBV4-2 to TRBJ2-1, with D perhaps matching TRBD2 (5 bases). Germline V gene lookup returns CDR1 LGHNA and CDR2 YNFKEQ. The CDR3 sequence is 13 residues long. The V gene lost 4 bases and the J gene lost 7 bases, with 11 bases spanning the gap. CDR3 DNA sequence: TGTGCCAGCAGCCCCAGACTACATAATGAGCAGTTCTTC. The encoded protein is CASSPRLHNEQFF.